This T cell receptor (beta chain) is drawn from a study of shared clonotypes between healthy human individuals. CD45RO-negative cells were positively selected for CCR7, leaving out terminally differentiated effector memory CD45RA+ cells. In the case of this clone: What it binds is not known.

Study-wide results and limits: Non-shared clonotypes were found to have lower generation probabilities than the clonotypes that were shared by all four of the sorted-subset donors. The diversity represented, both genetic and in exposure history, was limited by few donors.

Replicate PCRs for sorted subsets used about 200 ng DNA; this equaled 25,000 to 35,000 T cell genomes. Profiling relied on immunoSEQ multiplex PCR, and the TCRdb table lists in-frame clones only, not all of them. The data hold 1.5 million to 2.5 million clones, with approximately 94% observed a single time. Sequencing was done on a sample of naive CD8+ T cells sorted from blood. This sequence was found in a young man in good health.

The CDR3 loop is CASSLRQQETQYF. Here the CDR3 DNA reads TGTGCCAGCAGCTTGAGACAGCAAGAGACCCAGTACTTC. V and J are TRBV5-8 and TRBJ2-5; perhaps TRBD1 as D (5 bases). This CDR3 has 13 amino acids. Trimming stripped 1 base from V and 2 bases from J, with 6 bases between. The germline gives CDR1 SGHTS, CDR2 YDEGEE.